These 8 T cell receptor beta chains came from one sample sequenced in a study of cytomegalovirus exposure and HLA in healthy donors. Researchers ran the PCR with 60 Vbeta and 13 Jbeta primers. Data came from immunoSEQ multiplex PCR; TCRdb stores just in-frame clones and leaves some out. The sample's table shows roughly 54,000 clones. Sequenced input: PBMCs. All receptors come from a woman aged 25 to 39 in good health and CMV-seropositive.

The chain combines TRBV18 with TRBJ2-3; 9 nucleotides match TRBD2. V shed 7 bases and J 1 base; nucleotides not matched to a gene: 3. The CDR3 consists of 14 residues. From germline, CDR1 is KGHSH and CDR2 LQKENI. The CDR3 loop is CASLAGVRTDTQYF. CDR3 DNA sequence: TGTGCCAGCTTAGCGGGGGTTCGCACAGATACGCAGTATTTT.

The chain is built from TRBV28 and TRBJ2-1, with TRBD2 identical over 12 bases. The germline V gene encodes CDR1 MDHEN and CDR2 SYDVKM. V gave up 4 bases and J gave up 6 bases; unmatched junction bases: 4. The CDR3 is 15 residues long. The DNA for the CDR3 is TGTGCCAGCAGTTCTCTAGCGGGGGGGCTCAATGAGCAGTTCTTC. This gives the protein CASSSLAGGLNEQFF.

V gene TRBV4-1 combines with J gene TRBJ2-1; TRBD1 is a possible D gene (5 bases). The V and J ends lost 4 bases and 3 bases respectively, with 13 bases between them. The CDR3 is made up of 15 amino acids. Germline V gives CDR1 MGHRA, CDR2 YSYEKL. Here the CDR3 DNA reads TGCGCCAGCAGCCTGACCTTTCAGGGCTACAATGAGCAGTTCTTC. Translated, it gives CASSLTFQGYNEQFF.

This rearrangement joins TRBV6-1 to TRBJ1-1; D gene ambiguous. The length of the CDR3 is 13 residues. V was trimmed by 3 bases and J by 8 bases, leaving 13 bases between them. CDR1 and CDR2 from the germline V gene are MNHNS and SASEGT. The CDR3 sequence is CASSEVIQSEAFF. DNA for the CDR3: TGTGCCAGCAGTGAGGTGATTCAGTCGGAAGCTTTCTTT.

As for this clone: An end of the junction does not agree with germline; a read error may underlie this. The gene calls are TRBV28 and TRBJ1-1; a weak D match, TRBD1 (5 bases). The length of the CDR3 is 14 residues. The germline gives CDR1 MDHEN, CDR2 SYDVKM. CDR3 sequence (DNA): TGTGCCAGCAGTTTTATCAGGGCGAACAGTGAAGCTTTCTTT. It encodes CASSFIRANSEAFF. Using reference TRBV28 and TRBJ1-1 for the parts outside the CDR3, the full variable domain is DVKVTQSSRYLVKRTGEKVFLECVQDMDHENMFWYRQDPGLGLRLIYFSYDVKMKEKGDIPEGYSVSREKKERFSLILESASTNQTSMYLCASSFIRANSEAFFGQGTRLTVV.

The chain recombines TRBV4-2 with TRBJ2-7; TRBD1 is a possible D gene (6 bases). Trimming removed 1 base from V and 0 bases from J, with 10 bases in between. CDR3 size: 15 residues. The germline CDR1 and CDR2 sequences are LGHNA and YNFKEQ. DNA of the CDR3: TGTGCCAGCAGCCAAGGGACAGACAGCTCCTACGAGCAGTACTTC. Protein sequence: CASSQGTDSSYEQYF.

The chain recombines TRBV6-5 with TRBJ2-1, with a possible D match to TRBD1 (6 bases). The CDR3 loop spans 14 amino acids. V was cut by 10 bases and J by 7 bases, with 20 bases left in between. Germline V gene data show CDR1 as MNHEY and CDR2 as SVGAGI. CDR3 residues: CATTQSERGNEQFF. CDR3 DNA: TGTGCCACCACACAATCGGAAAGGGGGAATGAGCAGTTCTTC.

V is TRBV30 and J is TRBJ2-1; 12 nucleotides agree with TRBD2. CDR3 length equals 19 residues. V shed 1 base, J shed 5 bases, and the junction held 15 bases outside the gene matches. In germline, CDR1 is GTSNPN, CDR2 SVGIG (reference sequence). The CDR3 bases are TGTGCCTGGAGTGCTCCCCTAGCGGGGGGGCTATTGTCCGACAATGAGCAGTTCTTC. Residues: CAWSAPLAGGLLSDNEQFF.